This T cell receptor (beta chain) is drawn from a study of T cell repertoires in cytomegalovirus infection. The wider study: CMV infection plus the matching HLA type was flagged by public TCR beta signatures.

Findings and limits, study-wide: Individuals carrying CMV plus the relevant HLA were identified by cumulative frequency of public TCR beta families. It was HLA-C-restricted CMV-specific TCR beta clonotypes that dominated the response ex vivo.

This clonotype was recorded a few times. Its antigen is not identified. TCRdb fed the reads into MiXCR, producing one record per CDR3 protein. Of some 160,000 distinct CDR3 sequences listed, 17% are singletons. This CDR3 spans 15 amino acids. Germline V gene sequence: CDR1 SGHTA, CDR2 FQGNSA. V was pared by 4 bases and J by 0 bases, with 13 bases between. Sequencing was carried out using CD8+ T cells from PBMCs. V usage is TRBV7-2 and J usage is TRBJ2-7; D is unresolved. The clonotype was recovered from a human donor in good health (CMV status not recorded). Some clones in this sample may be carry-over from other donors' samples. For the CDR3, the DNA is TGTGCCAGCAGCTCCCCTGGCAGCCCCTCCTACGAGCAGTACTTC. This gives the protein CASSSPGSPSYEQYF.